The 20 T cell receptor beta chains below come from one sample, sequenced in a study of identical twins. TCRdb used MiXCR to reprocess the 5' RACE reads, holding one entry per CDR3 protein. The table lists around 530,000 distinct CDR3 sequences, 13% to 15% of them singletons. These sequences were also reported in another study, on yellow fever vaccine responses in identical twins.

The specimen was CD4+ T cells sorted from blood. The source is a young woman in good health.

CDR3 nucleotide sequence: TGCGCCAGCAGCTTGGACAGGGTTCGAATAGACAATGAGCAGTTCTTC. Translation: CASSLDRVRIDNEQFF. V and J are TRBV5-1 and TRBJ2-1; a possible D gene is TRBD1 (6 bases). This CDR3 is built from 16 residues. Germline CDR1 and CDR2: SGHRS and YFSETQ. The V end lost 0 bases, the J end lost 5 bases, and 15 bases lay between the germline ends.

A few counts support this clonotype. This chain connects TRBV6-1 to TRBJ1-6, with D unclear. The V gene's germline CDR1 is MNHNS and CDR2 SASEGT. Trimming left V 8 bases short and J 1 base short, with 6 bases between. This CDR3 has 13 residues. CDR3 DNA sequence: TGTGCCAGCTTGGGTTCCTATAATTCACCCCTCCACTTT. Encoded protein: CASLGSYNSPLHF.

The chain joins TRBV10-3 to TRBJ1-4; D remains unclear. The CDR3 is 14 residues long. V gave up 3 bases and J gave up 0 bases, with 5 bases separating them. Germline CDR1 is ENHRY and CDR2 is SYGVKD. The CDR3 protein is CAISEVSTNEKLFF. Written as DNA, the CDR3 is TGTGCCATCAGTGAAGTATCAACTAATGAAAAACTGTTTTTT.

The V gene is TRBV20-1, the J gene TRBJ1-3; TRBD1 matches at 7 bases. V dropped 5 bases and J dropped 0; count of bases not matched to a gene: 7. The length of the CDR3 is 15 residues. Germline V gives CDR1 DFQATT, CDR2 SNEGSKA (reference sequence). CDR3 sequence (DNA): TGCAGTGCTCCCGACAGGGTTCGCTCTGGAAACACCATATATTTT. Translation: CSAPDRVRSGNTIYF.

This clonotype was detected a few times. The V and J genes are TRBV28 and TRBJ2-3; D gene ambiguous. CDR1 MDHEN and CDR2 SYDVKM come from the germline V gene. The V end was cut by 2 bases, the J end by 0 bases, with 3 bases between. This CDR3 region has 13 residues. Here the CDR3 reads CASSLKSTDTQYF. CDR3 DNA sequence: TGTGCCAGCAGTTTAAAGAGCACAGATACGCAGTATTTT.

V usage is TRBV27 and J usage is TRBJ1-1; possible D gene TRBD1, 6 bases. The CDR3 is 14 residues long. The V and J ends lost 3 bases and 4 bases respectively, with 12 bases between them. Germline CDR1 is MNHEY and CDR2 is SMNVEV (reference sequence). The CDR3 is CASSFNRGLTEAFF. The CDR3 region has the DNA TGTGCCAGCAGTTTCAACCGGGGGCTCACTGAAGCTTTCTTT.

The chain has TRBV12-3 or TRBV12-4 and TRBJ1-2; perhaps TRBD1 as D (5 bases). V lost 2 bases and J lost 4, with 8 bases in between. The CDR3 runs 13 residues. CDR3 loop: CASSLNRIYGYTF. The CDR3 DNA reads TGTGCCAGCAGTTTAAACAGGATCTATGGCTACACCTTC.

The chain links TRBV7-9 to TRBJ1-1, with 10 bases aligning to TRBD1. The germline V gene encodes CDR1 SEHNR and CDR2 FQNEAQ (reference sequence). CDR3 length equals 15 residues. Germline trimming cut 6 bases from V and 5 bases from J; bases unmatched to any gene: 9. CDR3 in amino acids: CASRETGGKGTEAFF. As DNA, the CDR3 is TGTGCCAGCAGGGAGACAGGGGGCAAGGGGACTGAAGCTTTCTTT.

This clonotype has at least ten counts. This rearrangement joins TRBV4-1 to TRBJ2-1; 11 bases align to TRBD2. The V gene's germline CDR1 is MGHRA and CDR2 YSYEKL. The trim removed 4 bases at V and 5 bases at J, leaving 4 bases unmatched. This CDR3 is 15 amino acids long. The CDR3 protein is CASSLLGLADNEQFF. The CDR3 DNA reads as TGCGCCAGCAGCCTCCTGGGACTAGCGGACAATGAGCAGTTCTTC.

The genes are TRBV12-3 or TRBV12-4 and TRBJ2-7; 7 bases match TRBD2. The V and J ends lost 3 bases and 2 bases, in that order; junction bases with no gene match: 7. The CDR3 sequence is 15 residues long. CDR3 region: CASSFRLAETYEQYF. The CDR3 nucleotides are TGTGCCAGCAGTTTCCGGCTAGCGGAAACCTACGAGCAGTACTTC.

A few counts support this clonotype. The gene calls are TRBV10-2 and TRBJ2-3; 10 positions agree with TRBD1. V shed 6 bases and J 2 bases; nucleotides not matched to a gene: 8. Germline CDR1 reads WSHSY; CDR2 reads SAAADI. CDR3 length equals 16 residues. The chain's CDR3 is CASRPDRGRSTDTQYF. The CDR3 region has the DNA TGCGCCAGCAGACCTGACAGGGGGCGATCCACAGATACGCAGTATTTT.

A few counts support this clonotype. The chain joins TRBV2 to TRBJ2-2, with 11 bases fitting TRBD2. This CDR3 is 18 amino acids long. J lost 1 base, V lost 2 bases, and 6 bases had no gene match. Germline assignment: CDR1 SNHLY and CDR2 FYNNEI. CDR3 bases: TGTGCCAGCAGTGAAAGGCTAGCGGGGGGCTGGAACACCGGGGAGCTGTTTTTT. Translating gives CASSERLAGGWNTGELFF.

This clonotype turned up a few times. The chain recombines TRBV20-1 with TRBJ2-1; a weak D match, TRBD2 (6 bases). The CDR3 spans 13 residues. Germline values: CDR1 DFQATT, CDR2 SNEGSKA (reference sequence). The germline V and J ends were trimmed by 3 bases and 8 bases, with 14 bases remaining between them. In DNA form, the CDR3 reads TGCAGTGCTAGCCTACTTGGGGGGTATGAGCAGTTCTTC. Translated: CSASLLGGYEQFF.

The chain couples TRBV5-1 to TRBJ1-4; no firm D call. Germline V gene lookup returns CDR1 SGHRS and CDR2 YFSETQ. V was trimmed by 5 bases and J by 0 bases, leaving 8 bases between them. The CDR3 is made up of 14 amino acids. The CDR3 loop reads CASRWTATNEKLFF. The CDR3 nucleotides read TGCGCCAGCAGGTGGACGGCAACTAATGAAAAACTGTTTTTT.

Many counts were recorded for this clonotype. V usage is TRBV4-2 and J usage is TRBJ1-5; D is ambiguous. V was trimmed by 4 bases and J by 7 bases, leaving 14 bases between them. The length of the CDR3 is 14 residues. The V gene's germline CDR1 is LGHNA and CDR2 YNFKEQ. The CDR3 DNA sequence: TGTGCCAGCAGCCGGACGGGGATTGGGCAGCCCCAGCATTTT. This codes for CASSRTGIGQPQHF.

This clonotype was counted between two and nine times. The chain is built from TRBV3-1 and TRBJ2-4; 13 bases agree with TRBD2. V shed 4 bases and J 5 bases; nucleotides not matched to a gene: 5. The CDR3 is made up of 16 amino acids. The germline CDR1 and CDR2 sequences are LGHDT and YNNKEL (reference sequence). CDR3 region: CASSPRLAGGENIQYF. CDR3 nucleotide sequence: TGTGCCAGCAGCCCTAGACTAGCGGGGGGAGAAAACATTCAGTACTTC.

This clonotype appeared many times. The chain joins TRBV6-1 to TRBJ1-3; the match to TRBD1 covers 8 bases. V shed 6 bases and J 0 bases; nucleotides not matched to a gene: 4. CDR1 and CDR2 from the germline V gene are MNHNS and SASEGT. The CDR3 spans 15 residues. CDR3 region: CASSLDRGSGNTIYF. CDR3 nucleotide sequence: TGTGCCAGCAGCCTCGACAGGGGCTCTGGAAACACCATATATTTT.

This clonotype was seen ten or more times. The chain carries TRBV5-5 and TRBJ2-1; 10 bases are shared with TRBD2. This CDR3 has 17 amino acids. Trimming removed 0 bases from V and 2 bases from J; junction bases left unmatched: 5. In germline, CDR1 is SGHKS, CDR2 YYEKEE (reference sequence). The DNA for the CDR3 is TGTGCCAGCAGCTTGGCCGGGAGCGGGGGGGCCTACAATGAGCAGTTCTTC. Translation gives CASSLAGSGGAYNEQFF. Variable domain in full (rest from reference TRBV5-5 and TRBJ2-1): DAGVTQSPTHLIKTRGQQVTLRCSPISGHKSVSWYQQVLGQGPQFIFQYYEKEERGRGNFPDRFSARQFPNYSSELNVNALLLGDSALYLCASSLAGSGGAYNEQFFGPGTRLTVL.

The genes are TRBV29-1 and TRBJ2-5; D remains ambiguous. Looked up from germline, CDR1 is SQVTM and CDR2 is ANQGSEA. The CDR3 spans 11 residues. Trimming took 8 bases from V and 5 from J, leaving 12 bases between them. The CDR3 DNA reads as TGCAGCTTCCGTCCCGGGGAGACCCAGTACTTC. Its translation is CSFRPGETQYF.

This chain uses TRBV10-2 with TRBJ2-5; maybe TRBD2 (6 bases). The CDR3 covers 14 residues. Trimming stripped 3 bases from V and 3 bases from J, with 11 bases between. Germline V gene sequence: CDR1 WSHSY, CDR2 SAAADI. CDR3 nucleotides: TGCGCCAGCAGTGATTGGGGCGGGAAAGAGACCCAGTACTTC. Translation gives CASSDWGGKETQYF.